The T cell receptor (beta chain) described here comes from a study of CD8+ T cells in alopecia areata. Study at large: The drug, oral tofacitinib, was given to treated patients at 5 to 10 mg twice daily.

The treatment denotes: oral pan-JAK inhibitor, 5-10 mg twice daily. Study-wide results and caveats: Treatment with tofacitinib significantly lowered scalp clonality and reduced expanded CD8+ clones among the top 100. The study found that many expanded lesional clones persisted in scalp and blood during tofacitinib.

About this clone: Antigen: not known.

The authors extracted RNA and reverse transcribed it into cDNA as the sequencing template. Only in-frame clones appear in the TCRdb table, and some are missing; sequencing was by immunoSEQ multiplex PCR. The table records roughly 220,000 clones, approximately 38% of them present only once. The sample was CD4+ T cells sorted from blood, taken at approximately week 34, from a patient treated with tofacitinib. This TCR came from a human donor with alopecia areata.

CDR3 sequence: CAWSMRYRANTEAFF. The CDR3, as DNA: TGTGCCTGGAGTATGAGGTATAGGGCAAACACTGAAGCTTTCTTT. V is TRBV30 and J is TRBJ1-1; D not certain. This CDR3 spans 15 amino acids. Between the trimmed V and J ends, which lost 2 bases and 2 bases, there was a span of 15 bases. Germline V lookup: CDR1 GTSNPN, CDR2 SVGIG (reference sequence).